The 12 T cell receptor beta chains listed next were all sequenced from one sample in a study of cytomegalovirus exposure and HLA in healthy donors listed by TCRdb under 2017. The library was prepared using the immunoSEQ multiplex PCR assay. A mixture of 60 forward primers for TCR Vbeta segments and 13 reverse primers for TCR Jbeta segments was used in the multiplex PCR. Sourced from immuneACCESS, this table was stored by TCRdb with only in-frame sequences that have V and J called. A share of the clones is absent; for the studies checked, an unresolved V gene accounts for under half, and the remainder has no known explanation. The sample yields 95,000 or so clones; around 81% were counted once. The ten top clones hold less than 5% of the sample. Sample: PBMCs. The origin of the receptors is a woman aged 70-85 years in good health and CMV-seropositive.

The table lists this clone with a count of one. V and J are TRBV11-3 and TRBJ2-5; possibly TRBD2 for D (5 bases). The V gene's germline CDR1 is SGHNT and CDR2 YENEEA. This CDR3 comprises 12 residues. Trimming took off 5 bases at V and 11 bases at J, with 15 bases between the two ends. The chain's CDR3 is CASSPTAREQYF. The CDR3 nucleotides read TGTGCCAGCAGCCCGACGGCGAGGGAGCAGTACTTC.

The genes are TRBV30 and TRBJ2-2, with unresolved D. CDR3 length equals 12 residues. V was trimmed by 4 bases and J by 8 bases, leaving 11 bases between them. CDR1 and CDR2 (germline): GTSNPN, SVGIG (reference sequence). CDR3 amino acids: CAWTPQEGELFF. CDR3 nucleotides: TGTGCCTGGACCCCGCAGGAAGGGGAGCTGTTTTTT.

The chain has TRBV7-9 and TRBJ1-1; TRBD1 aligns across 10 bases. With V trimmed by 5 bases and J by 7 bases, 13 bases remained unmatched. CDR1 is SEHNR and CDR2 is FQNEAQ in the germline V gene (reference sequence). The CDR3 is made up of 16 amino acids. The CDR3 DNA reads TGTGCCAGCAGCCCTTATGAGACAGGGGGCTCGAGTGAAGCTTTCTTT. Translation gives CASSPYETGGSSEAFF.

The V call is TRBV11-3, the J call TRBJ1-1, with 8 bases fitting TRBD1. The CDR3 runs 17 residues. The V gene's germline CDR1 is SGHNT and CDR2 YENEEA. V was clipped by 6 bases and J by 0 bases; unmatched bases: 12. CDR3 DNA: TGTGCCAGCAGATCCACCCACAGGGGGGCCATGAACACTGAAGCTTTCTTT. Residues: CASRSTHRGAMNTEAFF.

The genes are TRBV7-9 and TRBJ1-1, with 8 bases lining up with TRBD1. The CDR3 is 14 residues long. J gave up 4 bases and V 4 bases, and 5 bases lay outside the gene matches. Germline CDR1 SEHNR, CDR2 FQNEAQ (reference sequence). CDR3 loop: CASSSATGGTEAFF. The DNA for the CDR3 is TGTGCCAGCAGCTCCGCTACAGGGGGCACTGAAGCTTTCTTT.

V is TRBV7-9 and J is TRBJ1-5, with 7 nucleotides matching TRBD1. The CDR3 loop spans 15 amino acids. V was pared by 7 bases and J by 4 bases, with 10 bases of the junction left unmatched. Germline V gives CDR1 SEHNR, CDR2 FQNEAQ (reference sequence). This CDR3 reads CASTLKTGRNQPQHF. CDR3 nucleotide sequence: TGTGCCAGCACCCTAAAGACAGGGAGGAATCAGCCCCAGCATTTT.

V usage is TRBV9 and J usage is TRBJ1-1; the D is unclear. V was cut by 0 bases and J by 4 bases, with 13 bases left in between. The CDR3 is 15 residues long. CDR1 is SGDLS, CDR2 YYNGEE, per germline. CDR3 nucleotides: TGTGCCAGCAGCGTAGAGGTCGGGTCGGGCACTGAAGCTTTCTTT. It yields the protein CASSVEVGSGTEAFF.

This clone was observed once. The J gene is TRBJ2-3, the V gene TRBV5-1; the match to TRBD2 covers 13 bases. V trimming: 0 bases; J trimming: 5 bases; junction bases outside the gene matches: 15. Germline values: CDR1 SGHRS, CDR2 YFSETQ. This CDR3 comprises 20 residues. The CDR3 here is CASSLVEGRTSGRKIDTQYF. The CDR3 coding sequence is TGCGCCAGCAGCTTGGTGGAGGGGAGGACTAGCGGGAGAAAGATAGATACGCAGTATTTT.

This chain uses TRBV9 with TRBJ1-6; TRBD1 is a possible D gene (6 bases). This CDR3 spans 14 amino acids. V lost 3 bases and J 10 bases, leaving 14 bases between the germline ends. Germline CDR1 reads SGDLS; CDR2 reads YYNGEE. DNA of the CDR3: TGTGCCAGCAGCGCAGACAGGAACATCTCACCCCTCCACTTT. It is translated as CASSADRNISPLHF.

CDR3 sequence (DNA): TGTGCCAGTAGTCTCGGGACAGCTGCTAACTATGGCTACACCTTC. Protein: CASSLGTAANYGYTF. The genes are TRBV19 and TRBJ1-2, with 7 bases that match TRBD1. CDR1 and CDR2 (germline): LNHDA, SQIVND (reference sequence). The CDR3 covers 15 residues. Germline trimming cut 5 bases from V and 0 bases from J; bases unmatched to any gene: 6.

The chain recombines TRBV27 with TRBJ2-5; 11 nucleotides match TRBD1. The end of the DNA is better explained by TRBJ2-7, so the J call may be wrong. The CDR3 is 16 residues long. Germline CDR1 reads MNHEY; CDR2 reads SMNVEV (reference sequence). In DNA, the CDR3 is TGTGCCAGCAGTTCGCCGAGGACAGGGGGCACCTACGAGCAGTACTTC. Its protein is CASSSPRTGGTYEQYF.

The chain joins TRBV27 to TRBJ2-2; 7 nucleotides match TRBD2. Trimming took 7 bases from V and 4 from J; bases not matched to a gene: 15. The CDR3 runs 17 residues. Germline loops: CDR1 MNHEY, CDR2 SMNVEV (reference sequence). DNA for the CDR3: TGTGCCAGCATCTCATTGGGGTCTAGCGGCCCCACCGGGGAGCTGTTTTTT. Translation: CASISLGSSGPTGELFF.